Listed below are T cell receptor beta chains from one sample, sequenced in a study of regulatory and conventional T cells in RAG deficiency. The data were produced by immunoSEQ multiplex PCR, yet TCRdb's version contains in-frame clones alone and is incomplete. Here the sample spans roughly 28,000 clones, about 93% being singletons. This sample also belongs to another study, concerning regulatory T cells.

The sequenced material came from Tregs sorted from blood. The receptors come from a human donor in good health. Each CDR3 is given with its conserved first and last residue. The order of the fields is J gene, V gene, CDR3 protein.

j_gene: TRBJ1-1; v_gene: TRBV10-3; CDR3aa: CAISEKVPGTANTEAFF
j_gene: TRBJ1-6; v_gene: TRBV6-1; CDR3aa: CASEEPYNSPLHF
j_gene: TRBJ1-1; v_gene: TRBV5-1; CDR3aa: CASSPLTGWSTEAFF
j_gene: TRBJ2-1; v_gene: TRBV9; CDR3aa: CASSVGFGARNEQFF
j_gene: TRBJ1-4; v_gene: TRBV10-3; CDR3aa: CAIRDRETEKLFF
j_gene: TRBJ2-1; v_gene: TRBV5-1; CDR3aa: CASSLLAGAEQFF
j_gene: TRBJ1-1; v_gene: TRBV5-6; CDR3aa: CASSVDRRNTEAFF
j_gene: TRBJ1-5; v_gene: TRBV5-5; CDR3aa: CASSLVSGQGYQPQHF
j_gene: TRBJ2-7; v_gene: TRBV10-3; CDR3aa: CAISESGQGALYEQYF
j_gene: TRBJ1-2; v_gene: TRBV29-1; CDR3aa: CSVGGVDGYTF
j_gene: TRBJ1-5; v_gene: TRBV6-1; CDR3aa: CASSEVPGGDQPQHF
j_gene: TRBJ1-5; v_gene: TRBV10-2; CDR3aa: CASSESQRVGQPQHF
j_gene: TRBJ2-7; v_gene: TRBV18; CDR3aa: CASSFGTVDSYEQYF
j_gene: TRBJ1-3; v_gene: TRBV7-8; CDR3aa: CASSSQGGSGNTIYF
j_gene: TRBJ1-2; v_gene: TRBV5-1; CDR3aa: CASSFGYGYTF
j_gene: TRBJ2-5; v_gene: TRBV15; CDR3aa: CATSRLRGPQYF
j_gene: TRBJ2-7; v_gene: TRBV5-5; CDR3aa: CASSHGQGAWF